This TCR beta chain was obtained from a study of OX40 agonist ivuxolimab in advanced cancers. Turning to the study itself: In this trial design, patients received ivuxolimab intravenously at 0.01 to 10 mg/kg every 2 weeks. Earlier treatment with anti-PD-1, anti-PD-L1 or anti-CTLA-4 was permitted, and over 35% had received some.

Data came from immunoSEQ multiplex PCR; TCRdb stores just in-frame clones and leaves some out. The sample consists of more than 70,000 clones, 80% to 90% of them appearing once. This specimen consisted of CD4+ or CD8+ T cells sorted from blood, obtained in a trial of the OX40 agonist ivuxolimab. The TCR comes from an adult with an advanced solid tumor such as melanoma, head and neck, liver or kidney cancer.

CDR3 nucleotide sequence: TGTGCCAGCAGCCTCGGAACATATACCCAGTACTTC. Translation gives CASSLGTYTQYF. This chain uses TRBV5-8 with TRBJ2-5; no reliable D call. Germline loops: CDR1 SGHTS, CDR2 YDEGEE. This CDR3 has 12 residues. The V end lost 4 bases, the J end lost 8 bases, and 12 bases lay between the germline ends.